This T cell receptor beta chain was sequenced in a study of blood T cells in healthy people across ages. Using a J-beta primer mix together with a sample-barcoded 5' primer, a second PCR was run for about 6 to 11 cycles. TCRdb processed the 5' RACE reads anew with MiXCR; each CDR3 protein has one entry. The table has roughly 2 million distinct CDR3 sequences, roughly 50% seen once. After removal of 2 bases from V and 6 bases from J, the junction contained 5 bases not matched to a gene. Germline V gene sequence: CDR1 MGHRA, CDR2 YSYEKL. The CDR3 is 15 residues long. The TCR originated in a woman in her thirties or forties in good health. Specimen: blood. V usage is TRBV4-1 and J usage is TRBJ2-4, with 9 bases matching TRBD1. CDR3 sequence reads: CASSQPGQGLNIQYF. The CDR3, as DNA: TGCGCCAGCAGCCAACCGGGACAGGGATTAAACATTCAGTACTTC.